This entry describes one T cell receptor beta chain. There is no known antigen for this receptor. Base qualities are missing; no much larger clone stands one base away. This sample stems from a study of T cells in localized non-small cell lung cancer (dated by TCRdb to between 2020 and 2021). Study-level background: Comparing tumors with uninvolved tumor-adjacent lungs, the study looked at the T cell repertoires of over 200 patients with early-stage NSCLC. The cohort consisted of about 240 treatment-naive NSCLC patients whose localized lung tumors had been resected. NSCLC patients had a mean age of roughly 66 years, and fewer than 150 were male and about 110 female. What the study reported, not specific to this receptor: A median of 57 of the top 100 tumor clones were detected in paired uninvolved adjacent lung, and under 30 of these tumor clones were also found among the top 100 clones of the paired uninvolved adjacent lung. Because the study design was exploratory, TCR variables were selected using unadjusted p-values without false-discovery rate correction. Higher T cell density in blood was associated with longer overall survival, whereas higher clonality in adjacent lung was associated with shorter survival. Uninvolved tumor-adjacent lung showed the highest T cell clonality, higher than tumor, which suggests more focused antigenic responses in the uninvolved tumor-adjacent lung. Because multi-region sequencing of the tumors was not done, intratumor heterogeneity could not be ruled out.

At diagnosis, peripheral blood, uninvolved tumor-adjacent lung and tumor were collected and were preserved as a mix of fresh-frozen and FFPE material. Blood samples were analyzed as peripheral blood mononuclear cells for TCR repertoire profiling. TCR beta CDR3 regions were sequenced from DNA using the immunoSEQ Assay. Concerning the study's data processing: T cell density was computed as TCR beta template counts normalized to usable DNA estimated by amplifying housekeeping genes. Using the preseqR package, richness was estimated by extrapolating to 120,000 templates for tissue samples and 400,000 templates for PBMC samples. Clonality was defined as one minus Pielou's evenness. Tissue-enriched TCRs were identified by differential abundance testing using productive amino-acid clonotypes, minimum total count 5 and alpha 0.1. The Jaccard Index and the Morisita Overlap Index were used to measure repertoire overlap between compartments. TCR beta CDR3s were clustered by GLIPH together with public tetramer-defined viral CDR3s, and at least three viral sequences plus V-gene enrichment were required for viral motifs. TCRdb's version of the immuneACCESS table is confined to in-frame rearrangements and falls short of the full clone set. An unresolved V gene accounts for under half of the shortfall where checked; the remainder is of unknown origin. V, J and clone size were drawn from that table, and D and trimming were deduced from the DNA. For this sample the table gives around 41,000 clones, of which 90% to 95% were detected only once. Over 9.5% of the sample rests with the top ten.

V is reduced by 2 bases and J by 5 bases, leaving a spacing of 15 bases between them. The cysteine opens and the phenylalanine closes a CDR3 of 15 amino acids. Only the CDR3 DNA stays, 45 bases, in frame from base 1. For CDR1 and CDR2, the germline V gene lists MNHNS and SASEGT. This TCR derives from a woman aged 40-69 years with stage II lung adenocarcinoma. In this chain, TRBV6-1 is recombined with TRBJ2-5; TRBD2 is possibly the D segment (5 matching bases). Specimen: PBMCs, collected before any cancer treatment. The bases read TGTGCCAGCAGTGAAACGAGCGGTCGGAGGGAGACCCAGTACTTC. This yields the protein CASSETSGRRETQYF.